This TCR beta chain is drawn from a study of identical twins (dated by TCRdb to the mid-2010s). Regarding the complete study: To test whether fetal clonotypes persist, the study used deep sequencing on TCR alpha and beta repertoires from monozygotic twins, unrelated adults of various ages, and cord blood. To rule out contamination, the twin experiments were replicated at different times with different library preparation protocols. What the work shows at the level of the full study, not this receptor alone: In monozygotic twins, out-of-frame TCR alpha sharing was systematically underestimated by recombination models, although the models agreed with sharing between unrelated individuals. Out-of-frame TCR alpha sequences shared between twins showed an excess of low generation-probability sequences compared with coincidental sharing between unrelated individuals. Fewer insertions were carried by abundant cord blood beta clonotypes; a weaker similar trend was observed in young adult naive repertoires, while no such trend was observed in memory repertoires. Because the same donors could not be followed over many years, the conclusions depended on cross-sectional statistical analysis. Invariant T cells such as MAIT and iNKT could partly confound zero-insertion analyses, though diverse VJ usage argued against this for most clonotypes. A weaker excess of twin sharing was found in beta out-of-frame sequences because the signal-to-noise ratio was lowered by fewer shared sequences.

To note about this clonotype: Its antigen is unknown. Base-call qualities are not available, and no considerably larger clone is one nucleotide away.

All donors were healthy Caucasians. The twin cohort consisted of three pairs of female monozygotic twins, all aged 18 to 29 years. RNA for TCR libraries was isolated from peripheral blood mononuclear cells. The protocol used for the library was 5' RACE. The data were produced on an Illumina HiSeq 2000. Template switching introduced a universal primer binding site; the final cDNA contained a unique molecular identifier, enabling accurate counting of TCR cDNA molecules. First-strand cDNA for TCR alpha and beta chains was synthesized from specific primers in the conserved constant-segment region. Each cDNA library was double barcoded, with a SMART-Mk sample barcode plus Illumina barcodes, to control for contamination. Two successive PCR steps introduced TruSeq adapter sequences along with Illumina sample barcodes. TCR alpha and beta cDNA libraries were sequenced on the Illumina HiSeq platform with custom primers. As for how the authors treated the data: Unique molecular identifiers were extracted from raw reads with MiGEC, and CDR3 positions were determined with MiXCR. Recombination models were inferred per individual with the repgenHMM and IGoR tools using an EM algorithm. Shared clonotype analysis was performed with the tcR package in R, normalizing sharing by the product of cloneset sizes. Out-of-frame nonproductive sequences were analyzed to study raw recombination free of thymic and clonal selection effects. TCRdb trimmed public reads at Q25 via fastp, called clones via MiXCR and kept in-frame beta chains. When rows share a CDR3 protein, they turn into one entry using the most common DNA and genes. TCRdb's processing, not the authors', yielded these V and J calls. The sample records 570,000 or so distinct CDR3 sequences, over 8.5% of which are singletons. The ten largest clones take up roughly 3% of the sample.

The CDR3 has 16 amino acids, counting the end cysteine and phenylalanine. Here the CDR3 DNA is all that survives: 48 bases in frame from base 1. CDR1 SGHAT and CDR2 FQNNGV were looked up in the germline V gene. Relative to germline, V is missing 0 bases and J is missing 4 bases, with 8 bases of the junction outside any gene match. This sample was also put to use in a study of yellow fever vaccine responses in identical twins. As the second study states: The authors reported that the T cell response to vaccination in identical twins appeared partly convergent and partly personalized. In identical twins, the study followed T cell clones that responded to the vaccine with precision.

Recombination linked TRBV11-2 to TRBJ2-7; 8 nucleotides in the junction match TRBD1. Sample: PBMCs. The receptor comes from a woman aged 18-29 years in good health. CDR3 protein: CASSLDLGTGEYEQYF. The DNA sequence is given as TGTGCCAGCAGCTTAGATCTCGGGACAGGTGAATACGAGCAGTACTTC.